This record covers a single T cell receptor beta chain. These data come from a study of T cell changes during pregnancy in multiple sclerosis. The repertoire was sequenced with immunoSEQ multiplex PCR; TCRdb's copy has only in-frame clones and lacks some. The data show approximately 97,000 clones, 91% seen once. The CDR3 consists of 18 residues. Between the trimmed V and J ends, which lost 1 base and 2 bases, there was a span of 18 bases. Germline V gene sequence: CDR1 MGHRA, CDR2 YSYEKL. The V and J genes are TRBV4-1 and TRBJ1-5; D is possibly TRBD1 (5 bases). This clonotype was obtained from a female donor in good health, enrolled as a control in a pregnancy study. Source: peripheral blood, taken after pregnancy. The CDR3 reads CASSQGGDDVGGNQPQHF. CDR3 DNA sequence: TGCGCCAGCAGCCAAGGGGGGGATGACGTCGGAGGCAATCAGCCCCAGCATTTT.